Listed here are 15 T cell receptor beta chains from one sample, sequenced in a study of T cells in Graves' hyperthyroidism and ophthalmopathy. Amplified TCR beta CDR3 regions derived from RNA transcripts. The study used the HTBI primer set for a first-round RT-PCR of the TCR CDR3. In TCRdb, the multiplex PCR reads were re-called with MiXCR into one record per CDR3 protein. This table holds approximately 400,000 distinct CDR3 sequences, more than 12% found once. The sample consisted of blood. All receptors derive from a woman younger than 45 with Graves' ophthalmopathy.

In its sample, this clonotype was seen many times. The gene calls are TRBV20-1 and TRBJ2-5; a possible D gene is TRBD1 (5 bases). CDR1 is DFQATT and CDR2 is SNEGSKA in the germline V gene (reference sequence). V shed 4 bases and J shed 2 bases, with 17 bases lying between them. The CDR3 is 15 residues long. The CDR3 bases are TGCAGTGCTATGCAAACGGACAAGCGACAAGAGACCCAGTACTTC. Its translation: CSAMQTDKRQETQYF.

This clonotype was recorded many times. This chain links TRBV12-3 or TRBV12-4 with TRBJ2-3; D is uncertain. V lost 1 base to trimming and J lost 11 bases, with 10 bases between them. The CDR3 runs 12 residues. CDR3 nucleotide sequence: TGTGCCAGCAGTTTAGGGACGGCGAGGCAGTATTTT. Residues: CASSLGTARQYF.

This clonotype has at least ten counts. DNA of the CDR3: TGTGCCAGCAGCTTAAGGCAACAGTCCTATGGCTACACCTTC. It specifies CASSLRQQSYGYTF. The rearrangement joins TRBV7-9 to TRBJ1-2; D not certain. V lost 2 bases and J 4 bases, leaving 11 bases between the germline ends. This CDR3 spans 14 amino acids. Germline V CDR1 and CDR2: SEHNR, FQNEAQ (reference sequence).

This clonotype was seen many times. This chain links TRBV27 with TRBJ2-3; a weak D match, TRBD1 (6 bases). The V gene lost 7 bases and the J gene lost 0 bases, with 11 bases spanning the gap. The germline CDR1 and CDR2 sequences are MNHEY and SMNVEV (reference sequence). The CDR3 extends over 14 amino acids. This CDR3 is CASTRGQSTDTQYF. The CDR3 DNA is TGTGCCAGCACCAGGGGTCAAAGCACAGATACGCAGTATTTT.

Ten or more counts support this clonotype. The chain couples TRBV12-3 or TRBV12-4 to TRBJ1-2; tentatively, D is TRBD1 (5 bases). CDR3 length: 12 residues. The ends were cut back, 7 bases at V and 2 bases at J, with 8 bases in the middle. The CDR3 reads CASMTENYGYTF. The CDR3 bases are TGTGCCAGCATGACAGAAAACTATGGCTACACCTTC.

As concerns this clonotype: A much larger clonotype is one base distant, so this may be a read error. CDR3 residues: CATSSDRETSPLHF. The CDR3 DNA reads as TGTGCCACCAGCAGCGACAGGGAGACTTCACCCCTCCACTTT. The V and J genes are TRBV15 and TRBJ1-6, with 7 bases lining up with TRBD1. Germline-derived CDR1 and CDR2 are LNHNV and YYDKDF (reference sequence). There are 14 residues in the CDR3. Germline trimming cut 3 bases from V and 9 bases from J; bases unmatched to any gene: 5.

This clonotype was counted at least ten times. The chain joins TRBV27 to TRBJ1-2; maybe TRBD1 (5 bases). The V and J ends lost 3 bases and 3 bases respectively, with 11 bases between them. Germline V gene data show CDR1 as MNHEY and CDR2 as SMNVEV (reference sequence). This CDR3 comprises 14 residues. CDR3 bases: TGTGCCAGCAGTTTCTCAGGGAGCGACTATGGCTACACCTTC. Amino acids: CASSFSGSDYGYTF.

The chain employs TRBV24-1 and TRBJ1-5; maybe TRBD1 (5 bases). Germline loops: CDR1 KGHDR, CDR2 SFDVKD. The CDR3 sequence is 13 residues long. Trimming stripped 3 bases from V and 6 bases from J, with 8 bases between. The CDR3 is CATSDAGIQPQHF. CDR3 sequence (DNA): TGTGCCACCAGTGATGCAGGGATTCAGCCCCAGCATTTT.

This clonotype was found a few times. The gene calls are TRBV12-3 or TRBV12-4 and TRBJ1-2; 11 nucleotides line up with TRBD1. With 6 bases clipped from V and 7 bases from J, the junction kept 13 bases outside the gene matches. This CDR3 is 16 amino acids long. The CDR3 bases are TGTGCCAGCAGGACCACAGACGGGACAGGGGGGGGTGGCTACACCTTC. Protein product: CASRTTDGTGGGGYTF.

The chain recombines TRBV5-8 with TRBJ2-1; D perhaps matches TRBD1 (5 bases). Germline assignment: CDR1 SGHTS and CDR2 YDEGEE. V lost 5 bases, J lost 3 bases, and 12 bases lay in between. The CDR3 loop spans 14 amino acids. For the CDR3, the DNA is TGTGCCAGCAGAGGGTCAGGGAACTACAATGAGCAGTTCTTC. Protein sequence: CASRGSGNYNEQFF. Filled out from reference TRBV5-8 and TRBJ2-1, the complete variable domain reads EAGVTQSPTHLIKTRGQQATLRCSPISGHTSVYWYQQALGLGLQFLLWYDEGEERNRGNFPPRFSGRQFPNYSSELNVNALELEDSALYLCASRGSGNYNEQFFGPGTRLTVL.

This clonotype was picked up many times. This chain uses TRBV11-3 with TRBJ2-7, with D perhaps matching TRBD1 or TRBD2 (6 bases each). CDR3 size: 15 residues. Germline V lookup: CDR1 SGHNT, CDR2 YENEEA. V was pared by 5 bases and J by 0 bases, with 14 bases between. CDR3: CASSLEGELSYEQYF. The CDR3 nucleotides read TGTGCCAGCAGCCTGGAGGGGGAACTCTCCTACGAGCAGTACTTC. Complete variable domain (other parts from reference TRBV11-3 and TRBJ2-7): EAGVVQSPRYKIIEKKQPVAFWCNPISGHNTLYWYLQNLGQGPELLIRYENEEAVDDSQLPKDRFSAERLKGVDSTLKIQPAELGDSAVYLCASSLEGELSYEQYFGPGTRLTVT.

In this sample, this clonotype turned up many times. The rearrangement links TRBV2 to TRBJ1-5; 7 nucleotides line up with TRBD1. CDR3 length: 15 amino acids. V shed 1 base and J 6 bases; nucleotides not matched to a gene: 6. CDR1 SNHLY and CDR2 FYNNEI come from the germline V gene. CDR3 sequence reads: CASSEEGGGSQPQHF. CDR3 sequence (DNA): TGTGCCAGCAGTGAAGAAGGGGGCGGTAGTCAGCCCCAGCATTTT. Filled out from reference TRBV2 and TRBJ1-5, the complete variable domain reads EPEVTQTPSHQVTQMGQEVILRCVPISNHLYFYWYRQILGQKVEFLVSFYNNEISEKSEIFDDQFSVERPDGSNFTLKIRSTKLEDSAMYFCASSEEGGGSQPQHFGDGTRLSIL.

This clonotype was seen a handful of times. V is TRBV2 and J is TRBJ2-1, with TRBD2 identical over 9 bases. The CDR3 loop spans 15 amino acids. With 11 bases clipped from V and 2 bases from J, the junction kept 10 bases outside the gene matches. Germline V CDR1 and CDR2: SNHLY, FYNNEI. For the CDR3, the DNA is TGTGCCGGCCAGAGTAGCGGGGGCCCCTACAATGAGCAGTTCTTC. It specifies CAGQSSGGPYNEQFF.

This sequence joins TRBV10-3 and TRBJ2-1; weak D call: TRBD1 (6 bases). This CDR3 is built from 14 residues. The germline V gene encodes CDR1 ENHRY and CDR2 SYGVKD. Trimming removed 5 bases at V and 3 bases at J, with 11 bases between. CDR3 coding DNA: TGTGCCATCAGTACAGGGAGCAACTACAATGAGCAGTTCTTC. Translated: CAISTGSNYNEQFF.

The chain joins TRBV5-1 to TRBJ2-3, with D maybe TRBD2 (6 bases). Germline V gives CDR1 SGHRS, CDR2 YFSETQ. Trimming cost V 4 bases and J 4 bases, with 16 bases left between them. The CDR3 covers 15 residues. Here the CDR3 reads CASSPRHAGPDTQYF. The CDR3 coding sequence is TGCGCCAGCAGCCCCCGTCACGCGGGGCCAGATACGCAGTATTTT.